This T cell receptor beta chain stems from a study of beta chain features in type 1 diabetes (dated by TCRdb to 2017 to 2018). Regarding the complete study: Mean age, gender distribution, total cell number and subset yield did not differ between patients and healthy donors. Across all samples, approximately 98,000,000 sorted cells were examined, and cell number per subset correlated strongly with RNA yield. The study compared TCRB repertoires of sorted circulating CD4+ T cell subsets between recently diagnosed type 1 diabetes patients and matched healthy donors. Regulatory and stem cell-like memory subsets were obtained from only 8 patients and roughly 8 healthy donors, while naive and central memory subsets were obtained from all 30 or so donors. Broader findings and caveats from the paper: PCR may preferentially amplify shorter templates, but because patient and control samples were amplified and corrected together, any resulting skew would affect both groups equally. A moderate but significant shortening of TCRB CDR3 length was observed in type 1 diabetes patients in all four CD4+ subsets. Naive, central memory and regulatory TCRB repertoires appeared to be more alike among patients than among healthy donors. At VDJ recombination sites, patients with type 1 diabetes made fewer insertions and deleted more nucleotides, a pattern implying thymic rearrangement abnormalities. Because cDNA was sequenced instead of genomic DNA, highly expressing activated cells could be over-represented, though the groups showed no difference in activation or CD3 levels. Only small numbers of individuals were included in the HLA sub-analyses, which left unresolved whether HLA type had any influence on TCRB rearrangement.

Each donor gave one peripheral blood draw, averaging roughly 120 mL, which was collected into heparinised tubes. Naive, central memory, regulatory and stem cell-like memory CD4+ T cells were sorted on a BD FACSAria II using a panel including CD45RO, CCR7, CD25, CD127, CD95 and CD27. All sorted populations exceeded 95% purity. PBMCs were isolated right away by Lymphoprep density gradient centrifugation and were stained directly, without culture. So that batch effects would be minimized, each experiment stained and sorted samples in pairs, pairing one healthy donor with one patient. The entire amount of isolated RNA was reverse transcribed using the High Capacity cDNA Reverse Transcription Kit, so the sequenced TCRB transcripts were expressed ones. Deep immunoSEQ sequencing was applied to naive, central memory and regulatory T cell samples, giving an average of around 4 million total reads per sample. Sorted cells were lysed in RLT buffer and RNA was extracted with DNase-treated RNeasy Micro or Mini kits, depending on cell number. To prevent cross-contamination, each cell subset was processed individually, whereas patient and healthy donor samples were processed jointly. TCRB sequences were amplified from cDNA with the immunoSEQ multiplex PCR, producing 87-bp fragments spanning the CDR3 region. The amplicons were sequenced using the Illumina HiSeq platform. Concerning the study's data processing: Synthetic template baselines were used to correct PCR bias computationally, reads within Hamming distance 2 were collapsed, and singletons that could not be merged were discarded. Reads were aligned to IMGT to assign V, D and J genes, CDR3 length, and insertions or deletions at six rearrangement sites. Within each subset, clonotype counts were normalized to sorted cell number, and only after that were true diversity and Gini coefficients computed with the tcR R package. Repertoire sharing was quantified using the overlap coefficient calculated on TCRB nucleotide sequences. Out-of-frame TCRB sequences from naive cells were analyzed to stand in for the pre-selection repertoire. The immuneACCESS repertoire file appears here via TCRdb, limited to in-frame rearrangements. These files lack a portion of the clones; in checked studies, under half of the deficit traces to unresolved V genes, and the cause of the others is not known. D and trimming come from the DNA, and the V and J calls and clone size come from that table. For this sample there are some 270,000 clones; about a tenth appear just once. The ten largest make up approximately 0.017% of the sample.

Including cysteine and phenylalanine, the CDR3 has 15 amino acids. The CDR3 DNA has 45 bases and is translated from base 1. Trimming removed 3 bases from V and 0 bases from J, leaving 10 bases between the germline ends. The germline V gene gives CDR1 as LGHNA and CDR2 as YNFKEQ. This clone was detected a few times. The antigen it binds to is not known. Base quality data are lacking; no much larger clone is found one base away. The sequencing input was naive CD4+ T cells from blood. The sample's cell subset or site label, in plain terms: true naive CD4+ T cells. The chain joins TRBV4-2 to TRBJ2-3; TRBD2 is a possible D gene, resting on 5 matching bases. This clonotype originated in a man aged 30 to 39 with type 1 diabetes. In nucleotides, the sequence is TGTGCCAGCAGCCAGCTAGCCCCTAGCACAGATACGCAGTATTTT. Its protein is CASSQLAPSTDTQYF.